The next 10 T cell receptor beta chains were all read from a single sample in a study of blood T cell repertoires in COVID-19. Repertoires were generated with immunoSEQ multiplex PCR, while TCRdb's copy carries only in-frame clones and drops some. The repertoire holds some 220,000 clones, 83% seen once, with roughly 5% in the top ten. The sequenced sample was peripheral blood. These receptors were obtained from a human donor in a cohort sampled during active COVID-19.

This clone was recorded a few times. V gene TRBV29-1 combines with J gene TRBJ2-1, with D possibly being TRBD1 (7 bases). Deletions cut 4 bases from V and 0 bases from J, with 19 bases between. This CDR3 has 17 amino acids. Per germline, CDR1 SQVTM and CDR2 ANQGSEA. CDR3 bases: TGCAGCGTTGTCGGGCAGGGGGGAGGAAACTCCTACAATGAGCAGTTCTTC. Encoded protein: CSVVGQGGGNSYNEQFF.

This chain connects TRBV25-1 to TRBJ2-4; TRBD1 matches at 7 bases. The CDR3 loop spans 16 amino acids. In germline, CDR1 is MGHDK, CDR2 SYGVNS. Germline trimming cut 4 bases from V and 5 bases from J; bases unmatched to any gene: 11. This CDR3 reads CASSGVGGHLQNIQYF. The CDR3 DNA follows: TGTGCCAGCAGTGGGGTAGGGGGCCACCTCCAAAACATTCAGTACTTC.

V and J are TRBV3-1 (or the pseudogene TRBV3-2) and TRBJ2-1, with TRBD2 identical over 16 bases. V lost 4 bases to trimming and J lost 0 bases; unmatched junction nucleotides: 9. Germline CDR1 is LGHDT and CDR2 is YNNKEL (reference sequence). The CDR3 extends over 20 amino acids. As DNA, the CDR3 is TGTGCCAGCAGCCCCCTCCCGGGACTAGCGGGGGGGAGCTCCTACAATGAGCAGTTCTTC. Its translation: CASSPLPGLAGGSSYNEQFF.

CDR3 loop: CASRGVDTEAFF. In DNA, the CDR3 is TGCGCCAGCAGAGGGGTGGACACTGAAGCTTTCTTT. V gene TRBV5-1 combines with J gene TRBJ1-1; D perhaps matches TRBD1 (5 bases). With 5 bases removed from V and 3 bases from J, the gap between germline ends came to 8 bases. This CDR3 has 12 residues. CDR1 and CDR2 from the germline V gene are SGHRS and YFSETQ.

This chain joins TRBV18 and TRBJ2-3; 8 bases fit TRBD2. CDR1 and CDR2 (germline): KGHSH, LQKENI. The CDR3 runs 17 residues. J gave up 5 bases and V 3 bases, and 13 bases lay outside the gene matches. In DNA form, the CDR3 reads TGTGCCAGCTCACCGGCGAGCGGGGGCGGCGGGCTAGATACGCAGTATTTT. Encoded protein: CASSPASGGGGLDTQYF.

The chain has TRBV6-5 and TRBJ1-3; 7 positions agree with TRBD1. In germline, CDR1 is MNHEY, CDR2 SVGAGI. The J segment lost 3 bases and the V segment lost 1 base, leaving 3 bases of the junction unmatched. The CDR3 runs to 15 residues. Here the CDR3 reads CASSYLQGVGNTIYF. Written as DNA, the CDR3 is TGTGCCAGCAGTTACTTGCAGGGGGTTGGAAACACCATATATTTT.

This clone was seen once. The genes are TRBV19 and TRBJ2-1; 10 bases match TRBD2. V trimming: 6 bases; J trimming: 2 bases; junction bases outside the gene matches: 4. The germline V gene has CDR1 LNHDA and CDR2 SQIVND (reference sequence). This CDR3 has 15 amino acids. The CDR3 bases are TGTGCCAGTAGCACTCTAGCGGGAGCCTACAATGAGCAGTTCTTC. Translating gives CASSTLAGAYNEQFF.

V and J are TRBV6-4 and TRBJ2-3, with D perhaps TRBD1 (5 bases). Germline CDR1 and CDR2: MRHNA and SNTAGT. Trimming cost V 8 bases and J 0 bases, with 18 bases left between them. The CDR3 loop spans 16 amino acids. The CDR3 loop reads CASSLQGYGSTDTQYF. The CDR3 DNA sequence: TGTGCCAGCTCCCTGCAGGGTTACGGGAGCACAGATACGCAGTATTTT.

A single count supports this clone. DNA of the CDR3: TGTGCCAGTAGTATTACGGCTAGCGGGGAAGATACGCAGTATTTT. As protein: CASSITASGEDTQYF. The chain uses TRBV19 and TRBJ2-3; 9 bases match TRBD2. Losses at the gene ends were 3 bases for V and 5 bases for J; bases not matched to a gene: 6. The CDR3 totals 15 residues. CDR1 is LNHDA and CDR2 is SQIVND in the germline V gene (reference sequence).

CDR3 amino acids: CASSYSRVSYEQYF. The CDR3, as DNA: TGTGCCAGCAGTTACTCACGGGTCTCCTACGAGCAGTACTTC. V is TRBV6-5 and J is TRBJ2-7, with D unclear. The CDR3 is made up of 14 amino acids. Germline CDR1 reads MNHEY; CDR2 reads SVGAGI. V dropped 0 bases and J dropped 0 bases, with 6 bases sitting between them.